The T cell receptor (beta chain) under discussion was sequenced for a study of CD8+CD57+ T cells in acquired aplastic anemia. Whole-study context: Around 3.2 ug was the average amount of DNA from sorted CD4+ and CD8+ cells.

This CDR3 is 16 amino acids long. Germline CDR1 reads LNHNV; CDR2 reads YYDKDF (reference sequence). Profiles of TCR beta VDJ and CDR3 were generated from a genomic DNA template. TCRdb re-analysed the reads in MiXCR, keeping a single row per CDR3 protein. The sample has fewer than 300,000 distinct CDR3 sequences; 82% are singletons. This clonotype was seen only a few times. One junction end disagrees with the germline gene, perhaps due to a read error. Patients who underwent sequencing had shown CD8+CD57+ cell expansion by flow cytometry. This chain links TRBV15 with TRBJ1-5, with a tentative D call TRBD1 (5 bases). This sequence was found in a human donor with aplastic anemia. Input material: sorted CD4+, CD8+, or CD8+CD57+ T cells (not recorded which) from PBMCs. CDR3 nucleotides: TGTGCCACCGGCAGAAGTCCAGAGGGGTCAGGTCAGCCCCAGCATTTT. It specifies CATGRSPEGSGQPQHF.